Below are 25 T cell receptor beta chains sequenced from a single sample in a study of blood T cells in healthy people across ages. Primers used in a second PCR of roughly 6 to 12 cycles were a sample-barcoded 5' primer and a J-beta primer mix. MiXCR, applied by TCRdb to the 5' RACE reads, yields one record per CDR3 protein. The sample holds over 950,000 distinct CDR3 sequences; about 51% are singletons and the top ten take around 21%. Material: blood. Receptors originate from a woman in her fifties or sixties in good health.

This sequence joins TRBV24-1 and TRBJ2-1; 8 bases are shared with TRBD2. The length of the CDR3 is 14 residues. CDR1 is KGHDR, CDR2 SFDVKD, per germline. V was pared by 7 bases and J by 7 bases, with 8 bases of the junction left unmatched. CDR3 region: CATSGSGTGNEQFF. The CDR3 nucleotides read TGTGCCACCAGCGGTAGCGGGACGGGGAATGAGCAGTTCTTC.

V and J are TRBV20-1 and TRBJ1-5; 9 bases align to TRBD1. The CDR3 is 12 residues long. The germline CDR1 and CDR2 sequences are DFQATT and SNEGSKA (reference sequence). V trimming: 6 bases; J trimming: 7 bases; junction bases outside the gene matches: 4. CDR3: CSAIDRGQPQHF. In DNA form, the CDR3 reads TGCAGTGCCATAGACAGGGGGCAGCCCCAGCATTTT.

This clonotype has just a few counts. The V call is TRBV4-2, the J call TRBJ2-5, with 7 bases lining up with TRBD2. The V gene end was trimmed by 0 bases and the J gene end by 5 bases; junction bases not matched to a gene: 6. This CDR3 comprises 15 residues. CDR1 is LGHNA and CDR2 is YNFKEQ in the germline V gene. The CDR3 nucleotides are TGTGCCAGCAGCCAAGAAGCGGGGAGTATGGAGACCCAGTACTTC. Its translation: CASSQEAGSMETQYF.

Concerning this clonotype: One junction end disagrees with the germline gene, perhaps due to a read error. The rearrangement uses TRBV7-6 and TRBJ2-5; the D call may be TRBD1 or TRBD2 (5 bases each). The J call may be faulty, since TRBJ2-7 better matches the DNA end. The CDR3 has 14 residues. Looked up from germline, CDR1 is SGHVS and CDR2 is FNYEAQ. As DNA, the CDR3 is TGTGCCAGAAGCTCGGGACGAAAAGCCTACGAGCAGTACTTC. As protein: CARSSGRKAYEQYF.

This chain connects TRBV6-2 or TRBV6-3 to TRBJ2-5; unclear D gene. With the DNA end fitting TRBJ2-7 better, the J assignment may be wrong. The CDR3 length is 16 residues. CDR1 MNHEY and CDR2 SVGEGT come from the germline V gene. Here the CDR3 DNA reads TGTGCCAGCAGTTACTCGAACCCGAATGGTCCCTACGAGCAGTACTTC. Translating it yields CASSYSNPNGPYEQYF.

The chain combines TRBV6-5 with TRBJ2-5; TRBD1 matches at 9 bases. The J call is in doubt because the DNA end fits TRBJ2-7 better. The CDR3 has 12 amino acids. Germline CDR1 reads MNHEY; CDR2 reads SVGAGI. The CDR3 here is CASGQGTREQYF. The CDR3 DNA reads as TGTGCCAGCGGACAGGGGACTCGCGAGCAGTACTTC.

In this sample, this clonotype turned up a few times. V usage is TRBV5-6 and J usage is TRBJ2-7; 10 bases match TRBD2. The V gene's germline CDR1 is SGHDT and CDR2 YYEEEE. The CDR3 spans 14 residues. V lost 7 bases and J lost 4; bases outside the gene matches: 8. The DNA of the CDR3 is TGTGCCAGCGCCCCAGGGACTAGCGCGTACGAGCAGTACTTC. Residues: CASAPGTSAYEQYF.

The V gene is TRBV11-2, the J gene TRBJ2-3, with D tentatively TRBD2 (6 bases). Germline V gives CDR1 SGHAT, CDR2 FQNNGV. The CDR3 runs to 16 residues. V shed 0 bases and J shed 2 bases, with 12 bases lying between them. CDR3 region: CASSLDRGLLTDTQYF. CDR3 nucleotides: TGTGCCAGCAGCTTAGATCGGGGACTCCTCACAGATACGCAGTATTTT.

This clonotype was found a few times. The CDR3 bases are TGTGCCAGTACGAGGGCGGCCAAAAGCTCCTACGAGCAGTACTTC. Its protein is CASTRAAKSSYEQYF. The chain has TRBV6-5 and TRBJ2-7; D is perhaps TRBD2 (5 bases). This CDR3 has 15 amino acids. Trimming took off 9 bases at V and 0 bases at J, with 18 bases between the two ends. Per the germline V gene, CDR1 is MNHEY and CDR2 is SVGAGI.

CDR3 amino acids: CASSFQMGGYTF. The CDR3 coding sequence is TGTGCCAGCAGCTTCCAGATGGGGGGCTACACCTTC. This chain joins TRBV3-1 and TRBJ1-2; D is undetermined. V lost 5 bases and J lost 8, with 12 bases in between. Germline CDR1 and CDR2: LGHDT and YNNKEL (reference sequence). The CDR3 is 12 amino acids.

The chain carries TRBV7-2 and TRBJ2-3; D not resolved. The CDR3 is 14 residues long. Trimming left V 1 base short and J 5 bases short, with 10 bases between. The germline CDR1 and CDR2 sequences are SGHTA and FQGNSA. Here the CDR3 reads CASSLVLAKDTQYF. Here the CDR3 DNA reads TGTGCCAGCAGCTTAGTTCTCGCCAAAGATACGCAGTATTTT.

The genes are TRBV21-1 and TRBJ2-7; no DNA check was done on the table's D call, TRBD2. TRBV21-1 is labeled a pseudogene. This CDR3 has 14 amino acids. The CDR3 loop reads CASSEAGIMYEQYF. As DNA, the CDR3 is TGTGCCAGCAGCGAAGCCGGGATTATGTACGAGCAGTACTTC.

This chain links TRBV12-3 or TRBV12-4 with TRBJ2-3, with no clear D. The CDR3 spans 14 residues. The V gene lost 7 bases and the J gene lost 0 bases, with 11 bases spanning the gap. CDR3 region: CASTYSFSTDTQYF. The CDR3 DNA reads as TGTGCCAGCACTTACAGTTTTAGCACAGATACGCAGTATTTT.

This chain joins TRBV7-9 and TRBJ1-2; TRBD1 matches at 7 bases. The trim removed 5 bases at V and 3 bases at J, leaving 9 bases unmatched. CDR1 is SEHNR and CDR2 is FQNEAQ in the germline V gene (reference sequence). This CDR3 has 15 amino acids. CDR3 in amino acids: CASSPKGTAYYGYTF. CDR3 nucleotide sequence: TGTGCCAGCAGCCCAAAAGGGACAGCTTACTATGGCTACACCTTC.

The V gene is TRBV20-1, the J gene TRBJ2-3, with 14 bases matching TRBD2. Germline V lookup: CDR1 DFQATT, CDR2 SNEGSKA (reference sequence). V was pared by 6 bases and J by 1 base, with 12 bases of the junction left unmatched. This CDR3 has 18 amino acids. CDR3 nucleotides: TGCAGTGCCAGTCCGGGACTAGCGGGAGTTGACGGCACAGATACGCAGTATTTT. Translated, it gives CSASPGLAGVDGTDTQYF.

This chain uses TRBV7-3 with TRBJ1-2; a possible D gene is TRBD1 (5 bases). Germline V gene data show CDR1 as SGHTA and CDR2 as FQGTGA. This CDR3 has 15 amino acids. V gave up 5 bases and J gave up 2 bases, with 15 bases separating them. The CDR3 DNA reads TGTGCCAGCAGCCCACAATCTGGGGGGAACTATGGCTACACCTTC. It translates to CASSPQSGGNYGYTF.

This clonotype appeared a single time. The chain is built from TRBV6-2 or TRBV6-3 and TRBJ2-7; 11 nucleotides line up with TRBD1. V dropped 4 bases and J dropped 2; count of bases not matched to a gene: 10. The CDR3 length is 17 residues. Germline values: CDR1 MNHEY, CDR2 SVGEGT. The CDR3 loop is CASSSNRRGQGAYEQYF. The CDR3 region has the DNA TGTGCCAGCAGTTCCAACCGTCGGGGACAGGGGGCCTACGAGCAGTACTTC.

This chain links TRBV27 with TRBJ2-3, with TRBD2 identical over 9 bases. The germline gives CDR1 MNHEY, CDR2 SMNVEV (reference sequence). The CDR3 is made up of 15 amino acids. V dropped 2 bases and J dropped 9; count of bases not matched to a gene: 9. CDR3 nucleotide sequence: TGTGCCAGCAGTTTAATTGGCGGGGGGGGTGAAACGCAGTATTTT. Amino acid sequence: CASSLIGGGGETQYF.

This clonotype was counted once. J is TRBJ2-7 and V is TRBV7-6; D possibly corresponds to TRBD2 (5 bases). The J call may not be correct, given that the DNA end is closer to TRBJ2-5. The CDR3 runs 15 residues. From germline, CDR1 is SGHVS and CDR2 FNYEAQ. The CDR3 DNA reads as TGTGCCAGCAGCTTATCCCTAGCAGCCTATGGGACCCAGTACTTC. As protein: CASSLSLAAYGTQYF.

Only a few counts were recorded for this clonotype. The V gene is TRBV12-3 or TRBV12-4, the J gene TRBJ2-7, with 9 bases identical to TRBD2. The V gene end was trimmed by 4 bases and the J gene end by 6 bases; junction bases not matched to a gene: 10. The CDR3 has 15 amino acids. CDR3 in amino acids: CASSYSGRSRGEQYF. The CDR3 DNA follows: TGTGCCAGCAGTTATAGCGGGAGATCCCGTGGCGAGCAGTACTTC.

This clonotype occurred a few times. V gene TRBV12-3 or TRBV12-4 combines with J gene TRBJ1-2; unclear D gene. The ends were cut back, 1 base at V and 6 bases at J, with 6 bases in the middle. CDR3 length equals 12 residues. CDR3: CASSLGQDGYTF. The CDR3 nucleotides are TGTGCCAGCAGTTTAGGCCAGGATGGCTACACCTTC.

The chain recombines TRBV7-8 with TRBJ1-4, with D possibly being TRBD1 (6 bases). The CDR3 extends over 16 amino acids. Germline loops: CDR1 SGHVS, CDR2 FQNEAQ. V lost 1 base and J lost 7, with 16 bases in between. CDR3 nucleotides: TGTGCCAGCAGCTTAGTCGGCAGGGGTAGGGTTGAAAAACTGTTTTTT. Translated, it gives CASSLVGRGRVEKLFF.

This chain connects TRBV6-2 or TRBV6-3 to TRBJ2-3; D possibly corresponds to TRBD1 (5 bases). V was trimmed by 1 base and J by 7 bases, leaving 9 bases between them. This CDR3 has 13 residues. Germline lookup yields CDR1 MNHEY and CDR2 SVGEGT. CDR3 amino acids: CASSYLGQNTQYF. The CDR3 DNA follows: TGTGCCAGCAGTTACTTGGGGCAGAATACGCAGTATTTT.

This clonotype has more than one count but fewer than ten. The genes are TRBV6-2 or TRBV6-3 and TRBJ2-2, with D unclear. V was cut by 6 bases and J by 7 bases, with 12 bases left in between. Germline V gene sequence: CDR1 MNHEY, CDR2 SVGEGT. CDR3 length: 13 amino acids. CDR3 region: CASSMTVVGELFF. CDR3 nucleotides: TGTGCCAGCAGCATGACGGTGGTCGGGGAGCTGTTTTTT.

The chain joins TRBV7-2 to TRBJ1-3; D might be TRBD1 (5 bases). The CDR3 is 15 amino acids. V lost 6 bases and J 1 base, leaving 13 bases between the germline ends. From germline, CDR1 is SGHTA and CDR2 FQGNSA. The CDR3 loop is CASRPDSISGNTIYF. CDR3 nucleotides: TGTGCCAGCAGACCCGACAGCATATCTGGAAACACCATATATTTT.